The clone carrying this TCR beta chain showed up just a few times. Its antigen is undetermined. The source material, RNA transcripts, was used to amplify TCR beta CDR3 regions. HTBI primers were the set used in a first-round RT-PCR of the TCR CDR3. Each CDR3 protein gets one entry after TCRdb re-called the multiplex PCR reads with MiXCR. This sample has hundreds of thousands of distinct CDR3 sequences, with 20% found just once. The germline CDR1 and CDR2 sequences are ENHRY and SYGVKD. V was trimmed by 7 bases and J by 1 base, leaving 13 bases between them. This CDR3 comprises 14 residues. These data come from a study of T cells in Graves' hyperthyroidism and ophthalmopathy. Study context: The initial diagnosis was the point when peripheral blood was collected, ahead of any treatment. Study outcomes and limitations: In the blood, most expanded thyroid clonotypes above 0.001 appeared as well.

For the diagnoses, clinical symptoms, serum thyroxine and TRAb, thyroid ultrasound and orbital computed tomography were used. Fresh peripheral blood, around 9.2 ml of it, supplied the PBMCs. Sequencing was carried out using blood. This receptor was identified in a man in his forties with Graves' ophthalmopathy. The gene calls are TRBV10-3 and TRBJ2-5; D not certain. The CDR3 nucleotides are TGTGCCATCAAACCCGGAGCCCTCCAAGAGACCCAGTACTTC. Translation: CAIKPGALQETQYF.